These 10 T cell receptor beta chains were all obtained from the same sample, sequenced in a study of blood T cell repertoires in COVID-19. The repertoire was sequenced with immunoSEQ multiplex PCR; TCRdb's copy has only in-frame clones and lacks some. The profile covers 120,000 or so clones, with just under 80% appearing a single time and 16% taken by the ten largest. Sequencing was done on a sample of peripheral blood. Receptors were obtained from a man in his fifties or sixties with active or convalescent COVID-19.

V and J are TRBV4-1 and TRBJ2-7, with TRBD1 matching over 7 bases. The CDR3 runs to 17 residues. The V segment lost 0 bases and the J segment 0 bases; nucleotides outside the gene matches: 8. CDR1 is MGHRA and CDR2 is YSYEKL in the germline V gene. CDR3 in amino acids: CASSQEGGQVASYEQYF. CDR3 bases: TGCGCCAGCAGCCAAGAAGGCGGACAGGTGGCCTCCTACGAGCAGTACTTC.

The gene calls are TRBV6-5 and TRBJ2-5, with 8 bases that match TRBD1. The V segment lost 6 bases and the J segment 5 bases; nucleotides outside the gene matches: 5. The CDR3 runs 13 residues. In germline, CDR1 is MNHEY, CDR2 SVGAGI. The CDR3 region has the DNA TGTGCCAGCAGATTGAACAGGGGGGAGACCCAGTACTTC. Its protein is CASRLNRGETQYF.

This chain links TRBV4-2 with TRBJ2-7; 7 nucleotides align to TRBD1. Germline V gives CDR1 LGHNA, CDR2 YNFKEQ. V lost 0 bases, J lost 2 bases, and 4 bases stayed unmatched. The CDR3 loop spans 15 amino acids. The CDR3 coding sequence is TGTGCCAGCAGCCAAGATGTAGGACAGGCCTACGAGCAGTACTTC. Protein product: CASSQDVGQAYEQYF.

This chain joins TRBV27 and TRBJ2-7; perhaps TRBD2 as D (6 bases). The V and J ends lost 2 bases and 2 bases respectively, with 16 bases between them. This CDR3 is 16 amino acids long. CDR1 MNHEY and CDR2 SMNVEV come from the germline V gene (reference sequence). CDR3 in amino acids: CASSLRQSGVAYEQYF. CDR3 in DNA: TGTGCCAGCAGTTTAAGGCAGTCGGGGGTGGCCTACGAGCAGTACTTC.

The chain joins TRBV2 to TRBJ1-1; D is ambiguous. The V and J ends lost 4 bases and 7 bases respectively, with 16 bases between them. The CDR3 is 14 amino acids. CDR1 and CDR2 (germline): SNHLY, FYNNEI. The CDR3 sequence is CASSVLASSGEAFF. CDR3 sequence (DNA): TGTGCCAGCAGTGTCCTTGCCTCGTCGGGTGAAGCTTTCTTT. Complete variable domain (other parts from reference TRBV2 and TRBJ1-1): EPEVTQTPSHQVTQMGQEVILRCVPISNHLYFYWYRQILGQKVEFLVSFYNNEISEKSEIFDDQFSVERPDGSNFTLKIRSTKLEDSAMYFCASSVLASSGEAFFGQGTRLTVV.

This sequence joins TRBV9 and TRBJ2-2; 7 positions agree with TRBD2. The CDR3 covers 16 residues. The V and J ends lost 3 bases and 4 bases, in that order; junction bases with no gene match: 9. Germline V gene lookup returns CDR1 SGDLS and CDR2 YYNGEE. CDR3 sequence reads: CASSARGGEFTGELFF. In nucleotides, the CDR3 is TGTGCCAGCAGCGCCCGTGGGGGGGAGTTCACCGGGGAGCTGTTTTTT.

CDR3 in DNA: TGTGCCAGCAGTGATGCCGGGACTAGCGCCTACGAGCAGTACTTC. Its translation: CASSDAGTSAYEQYF. The gene calls are TRBV5-6 and TRBJ2-7; TRBD2 aligns across 10 bases. After removal of 5 bases from V and 2 bases from J, the junction contained 7 bases not matched to a gene. In germline, CDR1 is SGHDT, CDR2 YYEEEE. The CDR3 is 15 residues long.

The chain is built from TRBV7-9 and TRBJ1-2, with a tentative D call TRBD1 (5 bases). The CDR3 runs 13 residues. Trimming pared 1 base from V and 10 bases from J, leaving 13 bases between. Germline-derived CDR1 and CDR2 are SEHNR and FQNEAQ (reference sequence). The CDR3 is CASSLGQGNHYTF. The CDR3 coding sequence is TGTGCCAGCAGCTTAGGGCAGGGAAATCACTACACCTTC.

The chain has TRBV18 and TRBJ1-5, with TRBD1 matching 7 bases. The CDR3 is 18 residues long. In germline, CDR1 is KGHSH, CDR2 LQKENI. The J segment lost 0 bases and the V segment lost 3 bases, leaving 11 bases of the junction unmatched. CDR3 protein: CASSPPGTDFYSNQPQHF. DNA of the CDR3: TGTGCCAGCTCACCCCCCGGGACAGATTTTTATAGCAATCAGCCCCAGCATTTT.

As DNA, the CDR3 is TGTGCCAGCAGCCGCCGGGGGGCGGGAGCCAACTACAATGAGCAGTTCTTC. It encodes CASSRRGAGANYNEQFF. The chain uses TRBV14 and TRBJ2-1, with D possibly being TRBD2 (7 bases). The CDR3 length is 17 residues. V lost 4 bases, J lost 3 bases, and 19 bases lay in between. In germline, CDR1 is SGHDN, CDR2 FVKESK.